This T cell receptor beta chain came from a study of cytomegalovirus exposure and HLA in healthy donors. Study-wide results and caveats: Presence/absence analyses supposed approximately even sequencing depth among donors. Some V segments, TRBV6-2 and TRBV6-3 among them, were indistinguishable and were therefore excluded.

Germline V gene sequence: CDR1 SEHNR, CDR2 FQNEAQ (reference sequence). With 5 bases removed from V and 7 bases from J, the gap between germline ends came to 21 bases. The CDR3 has 16 amino acids. The PCR had 60 Vbeta and 13 Jbeta primers. The table came from immunoSEQ multiplex PCR; TCRdb's copy has only in-frame clones and leaves some out. The table includes about 160,000 clones, around 78% detected once. About this clone: Its antigen is as yet unknown.

This clonotype was sampled from a man in his forties or fifties in good health and CMV-seronegative. The specimen sequenced was PBMCs. The chain has TRBV7-9 and TRBJ2-1; TRBD2 might be the D (7 bases). CDR3 sequence: CASSHTTGTIKNEQFF. The CDR3 DNA is TGTGCCAGCAGCCATACAACAGGGACTATCAAAAATGAGCAGTTCTTC.